Below are 27 T cell receptor beta chains sequenced from a single sample in a study of blood T cell repertoires in COVID-19. Data came from immunoSEQ multiplex PCR; TCRdb stores just in-frame clones and leaves some out. The repertoire consists of 200,000 to 250,000 clones, with 84% occurring once and the leading ten covering 1.4%. The sequenced sample consisted of peripheral blood. These TCRs come from a woman in her forties who had recovered from COVID-19.

This sequence joins TRBV4-3 and TRBJ2-3, with D perhaps TRBD2 (6 bases). CDR3 size: 13 residues. The germline V and J ends were trimmed by 1 base and 6 bases, with 8 bases remaining between them. Germline assignment: CDR1 LGHNA and CDR2 YSLEER. CDR3 sequence: CASSQAGVDTQYF. CDR3 DNA sequence: TGCGCCAGCAGCCAAGCGGGGGTTGATACGCAGTATTTT.

A few counts support this clone. The chain joins TRBV12-3 or TRBV12-4 to TRBJ1-2; no clear D. There are 13 residues in the CDR3. V lost 6 bases and J 4 bases, leaving 12 bases between the germline ends. CDR3 DNA: TGTGCCAGCAGCTTTAGCGTGGGCTATGGCTACACCTTC. Its protein product is CASSFSVGYGYTF.

This rearrangement joins TRBV19 to TRBJ1-2; 7 positions match TRBD1. Germline V gives CDR1 LNHDA, CDR2 SQIVND (reference sequence). CDR3 size: 16 residues. V was pared by 7 bases and J by 5 bases, with 16 bases of the junction left unmatched. The CDR3 bases are TGTGCCAGTACCACCCCTGAAGCAGGGGGGTTTTATGGCTACACCTTC. This translates into CASTTPEAGGFYGYTF.

This clone was seen a handful of times. The gene calls are TRBV7-9 and TRBJ2-7, with 7 bases matching TRBD1. Germline lookup yields CDR1 SEHNR and CDR2 FQNEAQ (reference sequence). V gave up 4 bases and J gave up 3 bases; unmatched junction bases: 9. The CDR3 is 15 residues long. The CDR3 loop is CASSSDRVSSYEQYF. The CDR3 coding sequence is TGTGCCAGCAGCTCAGACAGGGTTTCTAGCTACGAGCAGTACTTC.

Of note for this clone: Other DNA sequences within the sample encode an identical CDR3. The chain links TRBV12-5 to TRBJ2-2; D is unresolved. This CDR3 spans 12 amino acids. Trimming removed 6 bases at V and 3 bases at J, with 5 bases between. CDR1 LGHNT and CDR2 FRNRAP come from the germline V gene. CDR3 DNA sequence: TGTGCTAGTGGCCGGGACACCGGGGAGCTGTTTTTT. This sequence encodes CASGRDTGELFF.

The chain links TRBV6-5 to TRBJ1-1, with 11 bases lining up with TRBD1. Per germline, CDR1 MNHEY and CDR2 SVGAGI. V was clipped by 6 bases and J by 4 bases; unmatched bases: 7. The CDR3 runs to 15 residues. The CDR3 sequence: CASRFTGQGGTEAFF. CDR3 bases: TGTGCCAGCAGGTTCACGGGACAGGGGGGCACTGAAGCTTTCTTT.

The chain uses TRBV5-1 and TRBJ1-3; D call uncertain. The CDR3 consists of 16 residues. The germline V and J ends were trimmed by 0 bases and 0 bases, with 10 bases remaining between them. Germline values: CDR1 SGHRS, CDR2 YFSETQ. The CDR3 nucleotides are TGCGCCAGCAGCTTGGGTGACATATCCTCTGGAAACACCATATATTTT. This encodes CASSLGDISSGNTIYF.

V usage is TRBV6-6 and J usage is TRBJ2-7; D remains ambiguous. The CDR3 runs 15 residues. V was shortened by 0 bases and J by 3 bases, with 12 bases between the two germline ends. Germline values: CDR1 MNHNY, CDR2 SVGAGI (reference sequence). CDR3 sequence reads: CASSYSSSRLYEQYF. CDR3 sequence (DNA): TGTGCCAGCAGTTACTCGTCCAGCCGACTCTACGAGCAGTACTTC.

The gene calls are TRBV27 and TRBJ2-7, with D maybe TRBD2 (6 bases). V lost 3 bases, J lost 4 bases, and 19 bases lay in between. Germline V lookup: CDR1 MNHEY, CDR2 SMNVEV (reference sequence). The CDR3 totals 16 residues. The CDR3 spells CASSFLLTGGTYEQYF. CDR3 coding DNA: TGTGCCAGCAGTTTTCTCCTAACAGGTGGGACTTACGAGCAGTACTTC.

V and J are TRBV5-1 and TRBJ2-2; possible D gene TRBD1, 6 bases. The CDR3 contains 15 residues. V shed 2 bases and J shed 1 base, with 9 bases lying between them. Per the germline V gene, CDR1 is SGHRS and CDR2 is YFSETQ. CDR3: CASSLGTRNTGELFF. The DNA for the CDR3 is TGCGCCAGCAGCTTAGGGACAAGGAACACCGGGGAGCTGTTTTTT. Combining the CDR3 with reference TRBV5-1 and TRBJ2-2 gives the whole variable domain KAGVTQTPRYLIKTRGQQVTLSCSPISGHRSVSWYQQTPGQGLQFLFEYFSETQRNKGNFPGRFSGRQFSNSRSEMNVSTLELGDSALYLCASSLGTRNTGELFFGEGSRLTVL.

The rearrangement joins TRBV6-5 to TRBJ1-1; D perhaps matches TRBD1 (5 bases). In germline, CDR1 is MNHEY, CDR2 SVGAGI. CDR3 size: 15 residues. The V end was cut by 4 bases, the J end by 0 bases, with 12 bases between. CDR3 region: CASSSPAGMNTEAFF. CDR3 nucleotides: TGTGCCAGCAGTTCCCCCGCAGGGATGAACACTGAAGCTTTCTTT.

The chain uses TRBV2 and TRBJ2-3; TRBD2 is a possible D gene (5 bases). V was shortened by 2 bases and J by 0 bases, with 9 bases between the two germline ends. Germline values: CDR1 SNHLY, CDR2 FYNNEI. The CDR3 contains 15 residues. CDR3 bases: TGTGCCAGCAGTGAACTAGGAGGAAGCACAGATACGCAGTATTTT. It is translated as CASSELGGSTDTQYF.

Comments on this clone: The junction differs from germline at one of its ends, possibly a read error. The gene calls are TRBV6-2 or TRBV6-3 and TRBJ2-7; TRBD1 is a possible D gene (5 bases). This CDR3 spans 13 amino acids. Germline V gives CDR1 MNHEY, CDR2 SVGEGT. The CDR3: CASSYSWQTKGDF. CDR3 DNA sequence: TGTGCCAGCAGCTATTCGTGGCAGACCAAAGGGGACTTC.

This clone has only one observation. This sequence joins TRBV15 and TRBJ2-4; TRBD2 matches 8 bases. With V trimmed by 4 bases and J by 7 bases, 9 bases remained unmatched. The CDR3 consists of 15 residues. Looked up from germline, CDR1 is LNHNV and CDR2 is YYDKDF (reference sequence). The CDR3 loop reads CATSTVGTGGNIQYF. The CDR3 bases are TGTGCCACCAGCACCGTAGGGACGGGAGGGAACATTCAGTACTTC.

The chain employs TRBV5-4 and TRBJ2-2; the D is unclear. Trimming took off 5 bases at V and 3 bases at J, with 8 bases between the two ends. Germline CDR1 SGHNT, CDR2 YYREEE (reference sequence). The CDR3 is 13 residues long. For the CDR3, the DNA is TGTGCCAGCAGTCATACAGACACCGGGGAGCTGTTTTTT. Translated: CASSHTDTGELFF.

The chain carries TRBV19 and TRBJ2-5, with D possibly matching TRBD1 (6 bases). Trimming removed 6 bases at V and 7 bases at J, with 12 bases between. This CDR3 region has 12 residues. Germline assignment: CDR1 LNHDA and CDR2 SQIVND (reference sequence). DNA of the CDR3: TGTGCCAGTAGCGAAGGGGGTGGGACCCAGTACTTC. It translates to CASSEGGGTQYF.

The J gene is TRBJ1-1, the V gene TRBV28, with 9 bases aligning to TRBD1. V trimming: 6 bases; J trimming: 4 bases; junction bases outside the gene matches: 9. Looked up from germline, CDR1 is MDHEN and CDR2 is SYDVKM. The CDR3 runs to 15 residues. CDR3: CASRSGTGSFTEAFF. CDR3 sequence (DNA): TGTGCCAGCAGATCCGGGACAGGGTCGTTCACTGAAGCTTTCTTT.

V and J are TRBV24-1 and TRBJ1-2; no clear D. Germline CDR1 reads KGHDR; CDR2 reads SFDVKD. This CDR3 contains 14 residues. V lost 4 bases and J lost 6, with 14 bases in between. CDR3 nucleotide sequence: TGTGCCACCAGTGACCGTACAGCTTACGATGGCTACACCTTC. This translates into CATSDRTAYDGYTF.

This chain connects TRBV4-3 to TRBJ2-7; 7 bases line up with TRBD1. CDR1 is LGHNA and CDR2 is YSLEER in the germline V gene. The length of the CDR3 is 14 residues. Unmatched junction bases numbered 7, after V lost 1 base and J lost 7 bases. The CDR3 sequence is CASSQGEGAGEQYF. The CDR3 DNA reads TGCGCCAGCAGCCAAGGAGAGGGGGCTGGGGAGCAGTACTTC.

J is TRBJ2-5 and V is TRBV15, with TRBD1 matching 7 bases. Unmatched junction bases numbered 3, after V lost 5 bases and J lost 3 bases. The CDR3 consists of 13 residues. Germline V gives CDR1 LNHNV, CDR2 YYDKDF (reference sequence). The CDR3 DNA reads as TGTGCCACCAGCGAGGGGACAGAAGAGACCCAGTACTTC. Translation: CATSEGTEETQYF.

The chain joins TRBV5-6 to TRBJ2-1, with 10 bases lining up with TRBD1. Germline loops: CDR1 SGHDT, CDR2 YYEEEE. Trimming at V came to 3 bases and at J to 8 bases, leaving 11 bases not matched to a gene. The CDR3 is 16 amino acids. The DNA for the CDR3 is TGTGCCAGCAGCTGGGGTAGGACAGGGGGTGTCGATGAGCAGTTCTTC. It encodes CASSWGRTGGVDEQFF. Combining the CDR3 with reference TRBV5-6 and TRBJ2-1 gives the whole variable domain DAGVTQSPTHLIKTRGQQVTLRCSPKSGHDTVSWYQQALGQGPQFIFQYYEEEERQRGNFPDRFSGHQFPNYSSELNVNALLLGDSALYLCASSWGRTGGVDEQFFGPGTRLTVL.

The chain carries TRBV7-8 and TRBJ1-1; D call uncertain. CDR3 length: 13 amino acids. Trimming removed 0 bases at V and 3 bases at J, with 5 bases between. The germline V gene encodes CDR1 SGHVS and CDR2 FQNEAQ. CDR3 in amino acids: CASSLAFDTEAFF. The CDR3 bases are TGTGCCAGCAGCTTAGCTTTCGACACTGAAGCTTTCTTT.

The chain joins TRBV5-4 to TRBJ2-6, with D perhaps matching TRBD2 (5 bases). This CDR3 is 14 amino acids long. Per the germline V gene, CDR1 is SGHNT and CDR2 is YYREEE (reference sequence). Trimming took off 9 bases at V and 2 bases at J, with 12 bases between the two ends. CDR3 loop: CATHPGTGANVLTF. CDR3 nucleotides: TGTGCCACCCACCCCGGGACTGGGGCCAACGTCCTGACTTTC.

Turning to this clone: Other nucleotide sequences from this sample produce the same CDR3. The chain combines TRBV19 with TRBJ2-5; D perhaps matches TRBD2 (6 bases). The CDR3 runs to 15 residues. Germline-derived CDR1 and CDR2 are LNHDA and SQIVND (reference sequence). Trimming pared 3 bases from V and 1 base from J, leaving 12 bases between. CDR3 sequence (DNA): TGTGCCAGTAGTATTGGAGGGGTTAGCCAAGAGACCCAGTACTTC. This sequence encodes CASSIGGVSQETQYF.

V and J are TRBV30 and TRBJ2-7; TRBD1 agrees at 9 bases. Trimming removed 0 bases from V and 4 bases from J; junction bases left unmatched: 10. Germline assignment: CDR1 GTSNPN and CDR2 SVGIG (reference sequence). The CDR3 is made up of 16 amino acids. The CDR3 protein is CAWSVGLTGGAYEQYF. The CDR3 DNA reads as TGTGCCTGGAGTGTAGGTCTTACAGGGGGCGCTTACGAGCAGTACTTC.

This clone has more than one count but fewer than ten. The CDR3 DNA reads as TGCGCCAGCAGCCTCAGAATATCGAACACTGAAGCTTTCTTT. Amino acid sequence: CASSLRISNTEAFF. This rearrangement joins TRBV10-2 to TRBJ1-1; the D is unclear. Germline loops: CDR1 WSHSY, CDR2 SAAADI. The CDR3 spans 14 residues. The V end lost 6 bases, the J end lost 1 base, and 12 bases lay between the germline ends.

The CDR3 loop is CATSDWGTGGTDTQYF. CDR3 nucleotides: TGTGCCACCAGTGATTGGGGGACAGGGGGTACAGATACGCAGTATTTT. This chain connects TRBV24-1 to TRBJ2-3; TRBD1 agrees at 11 bases. After removal of 2 bases from V and 3 bases from J, the junction contained 3 bases not matched to a gene. The length of the CDR3 is 16 residues. Germline V gene lookup returns CDR1 KGHDR and CDR2 SFDVKD.